The next 30 T cell receptor beta chains were all read from a single sample in a study of T cell responses to AZD1222 COVID-19 vaccine. The method was immunoSEQ multiplex PCR; TCRdb's version includes in-frame clones alone and lacks a portion of them. This sample has under 200,000 clones, with roughly 94% found just once. Sequencing used peripheral blood, obtained 28 days after the second AZD1222 dose. The source of these receptors is an adult who received the AZD1222 COVID-19 vaccine.

The chain combines TRBV6-1 with TRBJ1-2; 8 bases agree with TRBD1. The CDR3 loop spans 15 amino acids. V was clipped by 1 base and J by 8 bases; unmatched bases: 9. Germline-derived CDR1 and CDR2 are MNHNS and SASEGT. CDR3 protein: CASSEVRQGTGGYTF. In DNA, the CDR3 is TGTGCCAGCAGTGAAGTCCGGCAGGGGACAGGCGGCTACACCTTC.

This clone showed up just once. The genes are TRBV30 and TRBJ2-2, with TRBD1 matching over 12 bases. The V and J ends lost 3 bases and 7 bases, in that order; junction bases with no gene match: 3. CDR3 length: 14 residues. Germline assignment: CDR1 GTSNPN and CDR2 SVGIG (reference sequence). The CDR3 bases are TGTGCCTGGAGGGGACAGGGGGCGCTCGGGGAGCTGTTTTTT. It yields the protein CAWRGQGALGELFF. The full variable domain, its missing parts supplied by reference TRBV30 and TRBJ2-2, is SQTIHQWPATLVQPVGSPLSLECTVEGTSNPNLYWYRQAAGRGLQLLFYSVGIGQISSEVPQNLSASRPQDRQFILSSKKLLLSDSGFYLCAWRGQGALGELFFGEGSRLTVL.

This clone was recorded only once. The chain links TRBV19 to TRBJ1-1; perhaps TRBD1 as D (5 bases). The length of the CDR3 is 16 residues. From germline, CDR1 is LNHDA and CDR2 SQIVND (reference sequence). V was pared by 1 base and J by 4 bases, with 16 bases between. The CDR3 reads CASSIVRGSVGTEAFF. CDR3 in DNA: TGTGCCAGTAGTATAGTGAGGGGATCGGTGGGCACTGAAGCTTTCTTT.

This clone was observed at least ten times. This sequence joins TRBV5-8 and TRBJ2-7; D is unclear. V was trimmed by 0 bases and J by 13 bases, leaving 20 bases between them. There are 14 residues in the CDR3. The germline CDR1 and CDR2 sequences are SGHTS and YDEGEE. In DNA form, the CDR3 reads TGTGCCAGCAGCTTGGCCCCTACTGCCACCCTGCTCTACTTC. Its protein is CASSLAPTATLLYF.

The chain is built from TRBV3-1 (or the pseudogene TRBV3-2) and TRBJ1-3; 8 nucleotides line up with TRBD1. Germline-derived CDR1 and CDR2 are LGHDT and YNNKEL (reference sequence). J lost 0 bases, V lost 4 bases, and 5 bases had no gene match. The CDR3 has 16 residues. The CDR3 region has the DNA TGTGCCAGCAGCCTTGGGACAGGCAGCTCTGGAAACACCATATATTTT. Translating it yields CASSLGTGSSGNTIYF.

The genes are TRBV6-5 and TRBJ2-3; maybe TRBD2 (6 bases). The CDR3 is 14 amino acids. V was clipped by 6 bases and J by 2 bases, with 12 bases between them. The germline gives CDR1 MNHEY, CDR2 SVGAGI. The CDR3 nucleotides read TGTGCCAGCAGCCGGGACTCCGTCACAGATACGCAGTATTTT. Translated: CASSRDSVTDTQYF.

The chain carries TRBV12-3 or TRBV12-4 and TRBJ2-7; a possible D gene is TRBD2 (5 bases). The CDR3 has 13 amino acids. Trimming removed 3 bases from V and 5 bases from J, with 11 bases in between. CDR3 in DNA: TGTGCCAGCAGTTTCCTAGCAACCAACGAGCAGTACTTC. It encodes CASSFLATNEQYF.

This chain links TRBV7-8 with TRBJ1-2, with D possibly being TRBD1 (5 bases). Germline CDR1 and CDR2: SGHVS and FQNEAQ. Trimming took 5 bases from V and 9 from J, leaving 22 bases between them. The CDR3 runs to 15 residues. DNA for the CDR3: TGTGCCAGCAGCACCCGCCCGGGACCCCCGAGAAGCTACACCTTC. Translating gives CASSTRPGPPRSYTF.

The V call is TRBV28, the J call TRBJ1-4, with D possibly matching TRBD1 (5 bases). V was clipped by 5 bases and J by 5 bases, with 21 bases between them. Germline values: CDR1 MDHEN, CDR2 SYDVKM. The CDR3 spans 17 residues. This CDR3 is CASSHLRGTGGNEKLFF. In DNA form, the CDR3 reads TGTGCCAGCAGTCACCTAAGGGGTACGGGAGGGAATGAAAAACTGTTTTTT.

This chain uses TRBV6-1 with TRBJ1-6; D call uncertain. Deletions cut 3 bases from V and 7 bases from J, with 28 bases between. The germline gives CDR1 MNHNS, CDR2 SASEGT. There are 20 residues in the CDR3. CDR3 sequence reads: CASSEVPITAAGGENSPLHF. CDR3 sequence (DNA): TGTGCCAGCAGTGAGGTACCCATCACGGCCGCAGGCGGCGAAAATTCACCCCTCCACTTT.

The sample holds one count of this clone. This chain links TRBV7-6 with TRBJ1-1; TRBD1 matches at 7 bases. V lost 5 bases, J lost 6 bases, and 12 bases stayed unmatched. Germline CDR1 SGHVS, CDR2 FNYEAQ. The CDR3 is made up of 15 amino acids. In DNA form, the CDR3 reads TGTGCCAGCAGCACCGGGGGATTGACAGGGTCTGAAGCTTTCTTT. Its translation: CASSTGGLTGSEAFF. Supplemented by reference TRBV7-6 and TRBJ1-1, the full variable domain reads GAGVSQSPRYKVTKRGQDVALRCDPISGHVSLYWYRQALGQGPEFLTYFNYEAQQDKSGLPNDRFSAERPEGSISTLTIQRTEQRDSAMYRCASSTGGLTGSEAFFGQGTRLTVV.

As regards this clone: The same CDR3 arises from other DNA sequences in this sample as well. V gene TRBV18 combines with J gene TRBJ2-7, with D maybe TRBD1 (7 bases). This CDR3 comprises 15 residues. Per germline, CDR1 KGHSH and CDR2 LQKENI. Trimming took off 2 bases at V and 0 bases at J, with 11 bases between the two ends. CDR3 nucleotides: TGTGCCAGCTCACCAGGGCAGGGGGGCTCCTACGAGCAGTACTTC. This translates into CASSPGQGGSYEQYF.

The chain combines TRBV19 with TRBJ1-4, with 8 bases fitting TRBD1. Germline V gives CDR1 LNHDA, CDR2 SQIVND (reference sequence). This CDR3 comprises 15 residues. The V and J ends lost 6 bases and 4 bases, in that order; junction bases with no gene match: 7. CDR3 region: CASSRNRGGNEKLFF. The CDR3 coding sequence is TGTGCCAGTAGCCGTAACAGGGGGGGTAATGAAAAACTGTTTTTT.

V and J are TRBV30 and TRBJ1-2; D is perhaps TRBD1 (5 bases). Trimming left V 0 bases short and J 6 bases short, with 11 bases between. The CDR3 has 13 amino acids. From germline, CDR1 is GTSNPN and CDR2 SVGIG (reference sequence). In DNA form, the CDR3 reads TGTGCCTGGAGTGTAGGGGTAGCAGATGGCTACACCTTC. Translating it yields CAWSVGVADGYTF.

The chain couples TRBV11-2 to TRBJ2-7; 14 nucleotides line up with TRBD2. The V and J ends lost 5 bases and 3 bases, in that order; junction bases with no gene match: 6. The CDR3 length is 16 residues. Germline CDR1 is SGHAT and CDR2 is FQNNGV. CDR3 in amino acids: CASSPWTSGGLYEQYF. The DNA for the CDR3 is TGTGCCAGCAGCCCCTGGACTAGCGGGGGGCTCTACGAGCAGTACTTC.

The rearrangement uses TRBV5-6 and TRBJ2-7; D is undetermined. V was pared by 3 bases and J by 2 bases, with 18 bases between. Germline CDR1 and CDR2: SGHDT and YYEEEE. The CDR3 sequence is 16 residues long. CDR3 protein: CASSSNKGPRPYEQYF. CDR3 coding DNA: TGTGCCAGCAGCTCCAACAAGGGTCCCCGCCCCTACGAGCAGTACTTC.

The chain is built from TRBV18 and TRBJ1-2; 10 nucleotides agree with TRBD1. The junction had 7 bases not matched to a gene; V was cut back by 2 bases and J by 7 bases. The CDR3 loop spans 15 amino acids. CDR1 and CDR2 from the germline V gene are KGHSH and LQKENI. CDR3 loop: CASSPSQGQGLGYTF. DNA of the CDR3: TGTGCCAGCTCACCAAGCCAGGGACAGGGGCTTGGCTACACCTTC.

The V gene is TRBV3-1 (or the pseudogene TRBV3-2), the J gene TRBJ1-2; D ambiguous. The CDR3 has 18 amino acids. Between the trimmed V and J ends, which lost 0 bases and 1 base, there was a span of 18 bases. Germline lookup yields CDR1 LGHDT and CDR2 YNNKEL (reference sequence). The CDR3 DNA sequence: TGTGCCAGCAGCCAAGATCCCTACGTGACACATTTTAACTATGGCTACACCTTC. Protein sequence: CASSQDPYVTHFNYGYTF.

The rearrangement links TRBV2 to TRBJ1-1; D not certain. Trimming removed 10 bases at V and 4 bases at J, with 16 bases between. CDR3 length equals 13 residues. Germline values: CDR1 SNHLY, CDR2 FYNNEI. The CDR3 DNA is TGTGCCACCGGCCAGGTGGTGGGCACTGAAGCTTTCTTT. It is translated as CATGQVVGTEAFF.

This clone was observed a single time. The genes are TRBV7-8 and TRBJ2-7, with D unclear. The CDR3 consists of 14 residues. CDR1 SGHVS and CDR2 FQNEAQ come from the germline V gene. V was trimmed by 3 bases and J by 0 bases, leaving 9 bases between them. CDR3 in DNA: TGTGCCAGCAGCTTCGAAGAAGGCTCCTACGAGCAGTACTTC. Its translation is CASSFEEGSYEQYF. Full variable domain (remainder filled in from reference TRBV7-8 and TRBJ2-7): GAGVSQSPRYKVAKRGQDVALRCDPISGHVSLFWYQQALGQGPEFLTYFQNEAQLDKSGLPSDRFFAERPEGSVSTLKIQRTQQEDSAVYLCASSFEEGSYEQYFGPGTRLTVT.

The chain links TRBV28 to TRBJ1-4; possible D gene TRBD1, 5 bases. Germline CDR1 and CDR2: MDHEN and SYDVKM. V dropped 6 bases and J dropped 7 bases, with 18 bases sitting between them. This CDR3 spans 15 amino acids. The CDR3 DNA reads as TGTGCCAGCAGCGAAGCGGGCTCCGGGGGTGAAAAACTGTTTTTT. It codes for CASSEAGSGGEKLFF.

The chain is built from TRBV4-2 and TRBJ1-1, with D maybe TRBD1 (5 bases). Germline CDR1 LGHNA, CDR2 YNFKEQ. The V end lost 0 bases, the J end lost 7 bases, and 15 bases lay between the germline ends. The CDR3 has 15 residues. This chain's CDR3 is CASSQDSGLDSEAFF. The CDR3 DNA follows: TGTGCCAGCAGCCAAGATTCGGGTTTAGACAGTGAAGCTTTCTTT.

The CDR3: CASSPRTSGSIADTQYF. For the CDR3, the DNA is TGTGCCAGCAGCCCGAGGACTAGCGGGAGTATCGCAGATACGCAGTATTTT. The chain combines TRBV4-2 with TRBJ2-3, with TRBD2 matching 13 bases. The CDR3 totals 17 residues. With 4 bases clipped from V and 4 bases from J, the junction kept 8 bases outside the gene matches. Per the germline V gene, CDR1 is LGHNA and CDR2 is YNFKEQ.

The CDR3 protein is CASSSQGGVGETQYF. In DNA, the CDR3 is TGTGCCAGCAGCTCCCAGGGGGGTGTGGGAGAGACCCAGTACTTC. This chain joins TRBV11-3 and TRBJ2-5; D is perhaps TRBD1 (7 bases). V was shortened by 4 bases and J by 4 bases, with 16 bases between the two germline ends. The germline gives CDR1 SGHNT, CDR2 YENEEA. The CDR3 totals 15 residues. The full variable domain, its missing parts supplied by reference TRBV11-3 and TRBJ2-5, is EAGVVQSPRYKIIEKKQPVAFWCNPISGHNTLYWYLQNLGQGPELLIRYENEEAVDDSQLPKDRFSAERLKGVDSTLKIQPAELGDSAVYLCASSSQGGVGETQYFGPGTRLLVL.

This chain links TRBV19 with TRBJ2-2, with TRBD2 matching over 11 bases. The length of the CDR3 is 17 residues. The V gene end was trimmed by 5 bases and the J gene end by 5 bases; junction bases not matched to a gene: 10. Germline-derived CDR1 and CDR2 are LNHDA and SQIVND (reference sequence). The CDR3 region is CASSLVLAGGYTGELFF. CDR3 DNA sequence: TGTGCCAGTAGTTTAGTCCTAGCGGGAGGATATACCGGGGAGCTGTTTTTT.

The CDR3 here is CASSPNRNTEAFF. In DNA, the CDR3 is TGTGCCAGCTCACCAAACAGAAACACTGAAGCTTTCTTT. The J gene is TRBJ1-1, the V gene TRBV18; D unresolved. V was cut by 2 bases and J by 2 bases, with 6 bases left in between. This CDR3 is 13 amino acids long. Germline CDR1 is KGHSH and CDR2 is LQKENI.

The V call is TRBV28, the J call TRBJ2-7; 10 bases match TRBD1. The CDR3 extends over 17 amino acids. The trim removed 8 bases at V and 0 bases at J, leaving 13 bases unmatched. Germline CDR1 MDHEN, CDR2 SYDVKM. The DNA for the CDR3 is TGTGCCAGCCGACTTTCATCGGGACAGGGGTCCTCCTACGAGCAGTACTTC. This encodes CASRLSSGQGSSYEQYF.

V usage is TRBV28 and J usage is TRBJ1-2; 8 bases match TRBD1. CDR1 MDHEN and CDR2 SYDVKM come from the germline V gene. After removal of 5 bases from V and 8 bases from J, the junction contained 10 bases not matched to a gene. This CDR3 has 14 amino acids. CDR3 DNA: TGTGCCAGCAGTGATAATTGGACAGGGAAAGGCTACACCTTC. This sequence encodes CASSDNWTGKGYTF.

The rearrangement links TRBV29-1 to TRBJ2-3; no reliable D call. Per the germline V gene, CDR1 is SQVTM and CDR2 is ANQGSEA. There are 16 residues in the CDR3. With 0 bases removed from V and 0 bases from J, the gap between germline ends came to 13 bases. For the CDR3, the DNA is TGCAGCGTTGAAGATCGTCTAGTAACAAGCACAGATACGCAGTATTTT. It codes for CSVEDRLVTSTDTQYF.

This chain uses TRBV6-6 with TRBJ1-4; no firm D call. This CDR3 is built from 14 residues. V shed 7 bases and J shed 0 bases, with 9 bases lying between them. Germline CDR1 reads MNHNY; CDR2 reads SVGAGI (reference sequence). CDR3 bases: TGTGCCAGCATGCGGTTTGCAACTAATGAAAAACTGTTTTTT. This codes for CASMRFATNEKLFF.